What follows are 8 T cell receptor beta chains derived from one specimen sequenced in a study of blood T cell repertoires in COVID-19. Generated by immunoSEQ multiplex PCR, the TCRdb table keeps only in-frame clones and is missing some. The table lists 50,000 to 75,000 clones, 65% to 85% of them singletons. Sequenced material: peripheral blood. These receptor sequences come from a man older than 75 with active or convalescent COVID-19.

The chain links TRBV7-8 to TRBJ2-7, with TRBD2 identical over 11 bases. Germline V gene data show CDR1 as SGHVS and CDR2 as FQNEAQ. After removal of 1 base from V and 6 bases from J, the junction contained 11 bases not matched to a gene. There are 17 residues in the CDR3. CDR3 amino acids: CASSLGLAGRGRTEQYF. As DNA, the CDR3 is TGTGCCAGCAGCTTAGGACTAGCGGGGAGGGGTCGCACCGAGCAGTACTTC.

The chain has TRBV7-8 and TRBJ2-2, with D maybe TRBD2 (7 bases). Trimming took 2 bases from V and 4 from J, leaving 23 bases between them. The CDR3 covers 19 residues. Germline V lookup: CDR1 SGHVS, CDR2 FQNEAQ. CDR3 DNA sequence: TGTGCCAGCAGCTTAATCGGGCGATCCGGGGGAGGGGGCACCGGGGAGCTGTTTTTT. Translating it yields CASSLIGRSGGGGTGELFF.

This clone showed up just once. The J gene is TRBJ2-3, the V gene TRBV7-6; the match to TRBD2 covers 10 bases. Germline-derived CDR1 and CDR2 are SGHVS and FNYEAQ. This CDR3 spans 17 amino acids. Trimming removed 9 bases from V and 5 bases from J; junction bases left unmatched: 17. In DNA, the CDR3 is TGTGCCAGAGACACCTTCGGAGCGGGAGGGTTAGGAGATACGCAGTATTTT. Its protein product is CARDTFGAGGLGDTQYF.

The J gene is TRBJ1-1, the V gene TRBV5-1, with a weak D call TRBD1 (5 bases). With 3 bases removed from V and 1 base from J, the gap between germline ends came to 16 bases. CDR3 size: 16 residues. CDR1 and CDR2 (germline): SGHRS, YFSETQ. This CDR3 is CASSWPPGGGNTEAFF. The CDR3 DNA reads TGCGCCAGCAGCTGGCCCCCCGGGGGGGGGAACACTGAAGCTTTCTTT. The variable domain in full, with the rest retrieved from reference TRBV5-1 and TRBJ1-1, is KAGVTQTPRYLIKTRGQQVTLSCSPISGHRSVSWYQQTPGQGLQFLFEYFSETQRNKGNFPGRFSGRQFSNSRSEMNVSTLELGDSALYLCASSWPPGGGNTEAFFGQGTRLTVV.

This clone was counted between two and nine times. V gene TRBV21-1 combines with J gene TRBJ2-7; whether TRBD2, the table's D call, matches the DNA was not checked. TRBV21-1 is assigned pseudogene status. The CDR3 runs to 15 residues. The CDR3 here is CASSRIAGGNYEQYF. In nucleotides, the CDR3 is TGTGCCAGCAGCAGAATAGCGGGGGGGAACTACGAGCAGTACTTC.

The gene calls are TRBV4-1 and TRBJ2-6; D gene uncertain. V was shortened by 0 bases and J by 0 bases, with 6 bases between the two germline ends. Germline lookup yields CDR1 MGHRA and CDR2 YSYEKL. The CDR3 has 16 residues. DNA of the CDR3: TGCGCCAGCAGCCAAGATAAGCTCTCTGGGGCCAACGTCCTGACTTTC. Its translation is CASSQDKLSGANVLTF.

The V gene is TRBV20-1, the J gene TRBJ2-5, with 7 bases that match TRBD2. The V and J ends lost 6 bases and 10 bases, in that order; junction bases with no gene match: 5. Germline-derived CDR1 and CDR2 are DFQATT and SNEGSKA (reference sequence). The CDR3 loop spans 10 amino acids. Here the CDR3 reads CSARLADQYF. CDR3 in DNA: TGCAGTGCCCGGCTAGCGGACCAGTACTTC.

In its sample, this clone was seen a few times. The chain recombines TRBV7-3 with TRBJ2-7; 9 nucleotides match TRBD2. Germline V gives CDR1 SGHTA, CDR2 FQGTGA. The CDR3 contains 15 residues. V lost 5 bases and J lost 5; bases outside the gene matches: 10. For the CDR3, the DNA is TGTGCCAGCAGCCCCCAGTTAGCGGGGGTCGACGAGCAGTACTTC. Translating it yields CASSPQLAGVDEQYF.